The 9 T cell receptor beta chains reported below all come from one sample, sequenced in a study of blood T cell repertoires in COVID-19. The table came from immunoSEQ multiplex PCR; TCRdb's copy has only in-frame clones and leaves some out. The sample shows approximately 250,000 clones, roughly 81% of them seen only once. The sample was peripheral blood. The receptors shown here come from a man aged 40-50 years with acute or convalescent COVID-19.

The chain is built from TRBV27 and TRBJ1-5; tentative D call: TRBD1 (6 bases). The CDR3 spans 15 residues. V was cut by 6 bases and J by 0 bases, with 12 bases left in between. Germline V lookup: CDR1 MNHEY, CDR2 SMNVEV (reference sequence). CDR3 sequence (DNA): TGTGCCAGCAGGCCGGGACAAAATAGCAATCAGCCCCAGCATTTT. The encoded protein is CASRPGQNSNQPQHF.

The chain couples TRBV18 to TRBJ1-1, with D unresolved. This CDR3 contains 14 residues. In germline, CDR1 is KGHSH, CDR2 LQKENI. Trimming left V 3 bases short and J 4 bases short, with 12 bases between. Written as DNA, the CDR3 is TGTGCCAGCTCACCCAACGGGGATGTCACTGAAGCTTTCTTT. It is translated as CASSPNGDVTEAFF.

The V and J genes are TRBV7-9 and TRBJ1-2; 11 bases map to TRBD1. Trimming cost V 4 bases and J 4 bases; bases outside gene matches: 5. Germline V gene data show CDR1 as SEHNR and CDR2 as FQNEAQ (reference sequence). The CDR3 consists of 15 residues. CDR3 loop: CASSYGQGATYGYTF. The CDR3 nucleotides are TGTGCCAGCAGCTACGGACAGGGGGCGACCTATGGCTACACCTTC.

The chain couples TRBV7-8 to TRBJ2-1, with D possibly TRBD2 on 6 matching bases. The CDR3 spans 14 residues. In germline, CDR1 is SGHVS, CDR2 FQNEAQ. The germline V and J ends were trimmed by 3 bases and 2 bases, with 8 bases remaining between them. In nucleotides, the CDR3 is TGTGCCAGCAGCTTCGGAGGGACCTACAATGAGCAGTTCTTC. It codes for CASSFGGTYNEQFF.

This clone was recorded once. The gene calls are TRBV4-3 and TRBJ1-2; 8 positions agree with TRBD1. V dropped 5 bases and J dropped 6; count of bases not matched to a gene: 11. This CDR3 is 15 amino acids long. Germline values: CDR1 LGHNA, CDR2 YSLEER. The CDR3 loop reads CASSNQFPDRDGYTF. The CDR3, as DNA: TGCGCCAGCAGCAACCAGTTTCCGGACAGGGATGGCTACACCTTC.

The rearrangement joins TRBV29-1 to TRBJ2-1, with 9 bases identical to TRBD2. The length of the CDR3 is 13 residues. Per the germline V gene, CDR1 is SQVTM and CDR2 is ANQGSEA. The J segment lost 9 bases and the V segment lost 7 bases, leaving 10 bases of the junction unmatched. The CDR3 coding sequence is TGCAGCGCCTGGCTAGCGGGGAGGGTTGAGCAGTTCTTC. As protein: CSAWLAGRVEQFF.

The chain carries TRBV10-3 and TRBJ1-1; D unresolved. From germline, CDR1 is ENHRY and CDR2 SYGVKD. The CDR3 loop spans 14 amino acids. V lost 3 bases and J lost 5, with 13 bases in between. CDR3 DNA: TGTGCCATCAGTGAAGAGGGTTCGAGAACTGAAGCTTTCTTT. It codes for CAISEEGSRTEAFF.

The chain carries TRBV11-3 and TRBJ2-2; 9 nucleotides agree with TRBD1. Germline assignment: CDR1 SGHNT and CDR2 YENEEA. The V segment lost 1 base and the J segment 4 bases; nucleotides outside the gene matches: 1. The CDR3 extends over 15 amino acids. CDR3 nucleotide sequence: TGTGCCAGCAGCTTAGGGACAGGGGTCACCGGGGAGCTGTTTTTT. This codes for CASSLGTGVTGELFF.

DNA of the CDR3: TGTGCCAGCTCACACGGCGGGGGGCAGATCTATGGCTACACCTTC. It codes for CASSHGGGQIYGYTF. This rearrangement joins TRBV18 to TRBJ1-2, with D possibly being TRBD1 (6 bases). The CDR3 extends over 15 amino acids. Germline V gene lookup returns CDR1 KGHSH and CDR2 LQKENI. Trimming stripped 4 bases from V and 4 bases from J, with 16 bases between.